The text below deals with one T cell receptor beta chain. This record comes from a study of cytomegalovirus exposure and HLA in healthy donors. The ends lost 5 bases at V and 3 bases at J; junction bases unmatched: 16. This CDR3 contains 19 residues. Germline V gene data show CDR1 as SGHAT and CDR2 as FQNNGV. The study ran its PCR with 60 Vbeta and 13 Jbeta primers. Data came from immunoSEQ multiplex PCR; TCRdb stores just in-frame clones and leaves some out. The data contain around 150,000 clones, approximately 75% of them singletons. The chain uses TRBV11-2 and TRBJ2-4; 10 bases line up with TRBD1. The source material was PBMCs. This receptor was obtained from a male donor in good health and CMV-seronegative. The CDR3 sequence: CASSRPADRGALGKNIQYF. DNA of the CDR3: TGTGCCAGCAGCCGACCAGCGGACAGGGGGGCGCTGGGCAAAAACATTCAGTACTTC. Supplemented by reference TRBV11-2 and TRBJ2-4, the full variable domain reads EAGVAQSPRYKIIEKRQSVAFWCNPISGHATLYWYQQILGQGPKLLIQFQNNGVVDDSQLPKDRFSAERLKGVDSTLKIQPAKLEDSAVYLCASSRPADRGALGKNIQYFGAGTRLSVL.